Below, 12 T cell receptor beta chains from the same sample are listed, as sequenced in a study of immune evolution from preneoplasia to lung adenocarcinoma. Sequencing used immunoSEQ multiplex PCR; TCRdb keeps in-frame clones, though not all of them. The table shows roughly 10,000 clones, with 88% occurring only once. Input material: FFPE invasive lung adenocarcinoma tissue. The receptors stem from a person aged 65-85 years with invasive lung adenocarcinoma. Some clones in this sample may be carry-over from other donors' samples.

The V gene is TRBV5-8, the J gene TRBJ2-2; 8 nucleotides line up with TRBD2. Germline V gene sequence: CDR1 SGHTS, CDR2 YDEGEE. CDR3 length: 17 amino acids. The V segment lost 4 bases and the J segment 4 bases; nucleotides outside the gene matches: 12. The CDR3 region is CASSNGGGRITTGELFF. CDR3 DNA sequence: TGTGCCAGCAGCAATGGAGGCGGGAGGATCACCACCGGGGAGCTGTTTTTT.

V gene TRBV7-6 combines with J gene TRBJ2-7, with D possibly matching TRBD1 (6 bases). The CDR3 length is 13 residues. The V gene's germline CDR1 is SGHVS and CDR2 FNYEAQ. Trimming pared 3 bases from V and 4 bases from J, leaving 10 bases between. In nucleotides, the CDR3 is TGTGCCAGCAGCTTCCGGGACATTTACGAGCAGTACTTC. The encoded protein is CASSFRDIYEQYF. Supplemented by reference TRBV7-6 and TRBJ2-7, the full variable domain reads GAGVSQSPRYKVTKRGQDVALRCDPISGHVSLYWYRQALGQGPEFLTYFNYEAQQDKSGLPNDRFSAERPEGSISTLTIQRTEQRDSAMYRCASSFRDIYEQYFGPGTRLTVT.

The chain uses TRBV6-6 and TRBJ2-7; 9 bases are a match to TRBD1. The CDR3 runs 16 residues. V lost 2 bases and J lost 3; bases outside the gene matches: 8. From germline, CDR1 is MNHNY and CDR2 SVGAGI (reference sequence). CDR3 loop: CASSYQPGQGIYEQYF. The CDR3 DNA sequence: TGTGCCAGCAGTTACCAGCCGGGACAGGGTATCTACGAGCAGTACTTC.

V usage is TRBV5-1 and J usage is TRBJ1-5; 9 nucleotides match TRBD1. V lost 4 bases to trimming and J lost 1 base; unmatched junction nucleotides: 3. The CDR3 has 15 amino acids. From germline, CDR1 is SGHRS and CDR2 YFSETQ. The CDR3 DNA reads as TGCGCCAGCAGCCGGACAGGGGAAAGCAATCAGCCCCAGCATTTT. Translating it yields CASSRTGESNQPQHF.

This sequence joins TRBV29-1 and TRBJ2-3, with 8 positions matching TRBD1. The germline V gene has CDR1 SQVTM and CDR2 ANQGSEA. This CDR3 region has 12 residues. V lost 8 bases and J lost 8; bases outside the gene matches: 9. CDR3 bases: TGCAGCTTAGGACAGGGCCCGGTTACGCAGTATTTT. Encoded protein: CSLGQGPVTQYF.

This CDR3 reads CASGLEGQLQYGYTF. CDR3 in DNA: TGTGCTAGTGGTTTGGAGGGACAGCTGCAATATGGCTACACCTTC. The V gene is TRBV12-5, the J gene TRBJ1-2; 7 bases match TRBD1. Germline lookup yields CDR1 LGHNT and CDR2 FRNRAP. Trimming took 1 base from V and 5 from J; bases not matched to a gene: 7. The CDR3 loop spans 15 amino acids. The full variable domain, rest sourced from reference TRBV12-5 and TRBJ1-2, is DARVTQTPRHKVTEMGQEVTMRCQPILGHNTVFWYRQTMMQGLELLAYFRNRAPLDDSGMPKDRFSAEMPDATLATLKIQPSEPRDSAVYFCASGLEGQLQYGYTFGSGTRLTVV.

The chain uses TRBV18 and TRBJ1-4; D might be TRBD1 (5 bases). This CDR3 region has 15 residues. CDR1 and CDR2 (germline): KGHSH, LQKENI. Deletions cut 3 bases from V and 3 bases from J, with 11 bases between. For the CDR3, the DNA is TGTGCCAGCTCACCCACGACAGAAGCTAATGAAAAACTGTTTTTT. Translating it yields CASSPTTEANEKLFF.

The J gene is TRBJ2-7, the V gene TRBV6-1; weak D call: TRBD2 (6 bases). The germline gives CDR1 MNHNS, CDR2 SASEGT. The CDR3 is made up of 12 amino acids. Trimming took off 8 bases at V and 3 bases at J, with 11 bases between the two ends. CDR3 in DNA: TGTGCCAGCGATCTCGGGAGCTACGAGCAGTACTTC. This translates into CASDLGSYEQYF.

The CDR3 protein is CASRDRAETEAFF. DNA of the CDR3: TGTGCCTCACGGGACAGGGCGGAAACTGAAGCTTTCTTT. The chain links TRBV2 to TRBJ1-1; TRBD1 agrees at 9 bases. Germline loops: CDR1 SNHLY, CDR2 FYNNEI. The CDR3 is 13 amino acids. J lost 5 bases, V lost 11 bases, and 9 bases had no gene match.

The chain carries TRBV4-1 and TRBJ2-2; no definite D call. CDR1 is MGHRA and CDR2 is YSYEKL in the germline V gene. V lost 1 base to trimming and J lost 4 bases, with 7 bases between them. There are 14 residues in the CDR3. The chain's CDR3 is CASSQGDGTGELFF. The CDR3 nucleotides read TGCGCCAGCAGCCAAGGTGACGGCACCGGGGAGCTGTTTTTT.

Only one count was recorded for this clone. The V call is TRBV7-6, the J call TRBJ2-7, with no clear D. The CDR3 is 13 residues long. Between the trimmed V and J ends, which lost 4 bases and 6 bases, there was a span of 13 bases. The germline CDR1 and CDR2 sequences are SGHVS and FNYEAQ. Here the CDR3 reads CASSSILVGEQYF. The CDR3 coding sequence is TGTGCCAGCAGCTCCATATTAGTTGGCGAGCAGTACTTC.

V is TRBV7-2 and J is TRBJ2-5; TRBD1 matches 11 bases. V trimming: 5 bases; J trimming: 5 bases; junction bases outside the gene matches: 7. From germline, CDR1 is SGHTA and CDR2 FQGNSA. The length of the CDR3 is 15 residues. CDR3 coding DNA: TGTGCCAGCAGCACGGACAGGGGGCTTGGGGAGACCCAGTACTTC. Translating gives CASSTDRGLGETQYF.